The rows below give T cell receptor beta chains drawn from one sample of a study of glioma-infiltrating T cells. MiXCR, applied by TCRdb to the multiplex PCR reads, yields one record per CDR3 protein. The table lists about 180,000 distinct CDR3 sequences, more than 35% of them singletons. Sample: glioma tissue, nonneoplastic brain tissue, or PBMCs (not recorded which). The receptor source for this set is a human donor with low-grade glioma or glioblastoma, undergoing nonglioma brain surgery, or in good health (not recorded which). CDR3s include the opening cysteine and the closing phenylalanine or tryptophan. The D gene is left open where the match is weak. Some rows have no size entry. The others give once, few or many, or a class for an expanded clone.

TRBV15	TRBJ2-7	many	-	CATSSAQGSYEQYF	TGTGCCACCAGCTCCGCACAGGGATCCTACGAGCAGTACTTC
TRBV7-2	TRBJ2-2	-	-	CASSQKSPGELFF	TGTGCCAGCAGCCAAAAGTCCCCCGGGGAGCTGTTTTTT
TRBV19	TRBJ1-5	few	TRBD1	CASSTTGDSQPQHF	TGTGCCAGTAGTACGACAGGGGATAGCCAGCCCCAGCATTTT
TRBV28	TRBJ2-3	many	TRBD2	CASSSGLSGGTDTQYF	TGTGCCAGCAGTTCCGGACTTAGCGGGGGCACAGATACGCAGTATTTT
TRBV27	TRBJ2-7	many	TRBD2	CASSFAGGRLGEQYF	TGTGCCAGCAGTTTTGCGGGCGGGAGGTTAGGCGAGCAGTACTTC
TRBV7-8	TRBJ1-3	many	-	CASSLLDSSGNTIYF	TGTGCCAGCAGCTTACTCGACAGCTCTGGAAACACCATATATTTT
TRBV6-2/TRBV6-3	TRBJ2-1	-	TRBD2	CASSSNRLAGVSGEQFF	TGTGCCAGCAGTTCAAACCGACTAGCGGGAGTATCTGGCGAGCAGTTCTTC
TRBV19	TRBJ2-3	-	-	CASSISGTDTQYF	TGTGCCAGTAGTATATCGGGGACAGATACGCAGTATTTT
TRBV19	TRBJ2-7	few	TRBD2	CASSSQREGYEQYF	TGTGCCAGTAGTTCCCAGCGGGAGGGATACGAGCAGTACTTC
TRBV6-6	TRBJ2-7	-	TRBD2	CASSATSGTILEQYF	TGTGCCAGCAGTGCAACTAGCGGGACAATTCTCGAGCAGTACTTC
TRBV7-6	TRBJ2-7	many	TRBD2	CASSEGGAQDEQYF	TGTGCCAGCAGCGAGGGAGGGGCACAAGACGAGCAGTACTTC
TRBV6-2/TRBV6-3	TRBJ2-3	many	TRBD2	CASSYSSREVTDTQYF	TGTGCCAGCAGTTACTCGAGCCGGGAGGTGACAGATACGCAGTATTTT
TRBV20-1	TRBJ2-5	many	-	CSARSPSRETQYF	TGCAGTGCTAGATCTCCTAGTAGGGAGACCCAGTACTTC
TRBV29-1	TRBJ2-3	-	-	CSVDGSDDTQYF	TGCAGCGTTGACGGGAGCGATGATACGCAGTATTTT
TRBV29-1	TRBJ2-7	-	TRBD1	CSVEDLGTGVGYEQYF	TGCAGCGTTGAAGATCTCGGGACAGGGGTAGGCTACGAGCAGTACTTC
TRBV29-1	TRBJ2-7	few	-	CSVEGRRETYEQYF	TGCAGCGTTGAAGGAAGGAGGGAAACCTACGAGCAGTACTTC
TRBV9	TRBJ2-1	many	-	CASSGTANEQFF	TGTGCCAGCAGCGGGACAGCGAATGAGCAGTTCTTC
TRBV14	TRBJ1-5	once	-	CASSLRASTDTQHF	TGTGCCAGCAGCCTTCGGGCCTCCACAGATACGCAGCATTTT
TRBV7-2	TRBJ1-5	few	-	CASSLVGQGSNQPQHF	TGTGCCAGCAGCTTAGTAGGGCAGGGGAGCAATCAGCCCCAGCATTTT
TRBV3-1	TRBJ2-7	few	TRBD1	CASSQDGTGREQYF	TGTGCCAGCAGCCAAGACGGGACAGGCCGCGAGCAGTACTTC
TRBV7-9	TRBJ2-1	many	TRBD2	CASRAPGLAPYNEQFF	TGTGCCAGCAGAGCCCCGGGACTAGCGCCCTACAATGAGCAGTTCTTC
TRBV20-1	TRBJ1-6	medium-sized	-	CSASQDPGSPLHF	TGCAGTGCCTCGCAGGATCCAGGTTCACCCCTCCACTTT
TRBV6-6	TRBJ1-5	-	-	CASSVLQINQPQNF	TGTGCCAGCAGTGTGTTGCAGATCAATCAGCCGCAGAATTTT
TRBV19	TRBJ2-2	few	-	CASSNYRDTGELFF	TGTGCCAGTAGTAACTACAGGGACACCGGGGAGCTGTTTTTT
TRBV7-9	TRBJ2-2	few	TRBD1	CASSSSDRATGELFF	TGTGCCAGCAGCTCGTCGGACAGGGCCACCGGGGAGCTGTTTTTT
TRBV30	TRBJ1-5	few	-	CAWSVGSNQPQHF	TGTGCCTGGAGTGTTGGTAGCAATCAGCCCCAGCATTTT
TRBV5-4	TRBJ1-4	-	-	CASSEPGPDEKLFF	TGTGCCAGCAGCGAACCGGGGCCAGATGAAAAACTGTTTTTT
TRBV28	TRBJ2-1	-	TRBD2	CASSHGTSGRNYNEQFF	TGTGCCAGCAGTCACGGGACTAGCGGGAGGAACTACAATGAGCAGTTCTTC
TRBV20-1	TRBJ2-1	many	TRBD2	CSAAETSGGRFF	TGCAGTGCTGCCGAGACTAGCGGGGGGCGGTTCTTC
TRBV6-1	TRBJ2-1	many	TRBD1	CASYGQGSYNEQFF	TGTGCCAGCTACGGACAGGGCTCCTACAATGAGCAGTTCTTC
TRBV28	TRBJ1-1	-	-	CAGSPPQGVNTEAFF	TGTGCCGGCAGTCCCCCACAGGGTGTGAACACTGAAGCTTTCTTT
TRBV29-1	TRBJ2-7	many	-	CSVALAGYEQYF	TGCAGCGTTGCCCTAGCCGGGTACGAGCAGTACTTC
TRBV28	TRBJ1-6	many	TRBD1	CASRPTGEIAPLHF	TGTGCCAGCAGACCGACAGGGGAAATAGCACCCCTCCACTTT
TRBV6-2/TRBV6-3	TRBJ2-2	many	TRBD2	CASSYSTSGRGTGELFF	TGTGCCAGCAGTTACTCAACTAGCGGGAGAGGAACCGGGGAGCTGTTTTTT
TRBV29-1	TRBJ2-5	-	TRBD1	CSVHPRDRVIQETQYF	TGCAGCGTTCACCCCCGGGACAGGGTGATCCAAGAGACCCAGTACTTC
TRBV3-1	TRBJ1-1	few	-	CASSPFGQFMNTEAFF	TGTGCCAGCAGCCCCTTCGGACAGTTCATGAACACTGAAGCTTTCTTT
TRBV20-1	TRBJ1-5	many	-	CSARDGGVGLGQPQHF	TGCAGTGCTAGAGACGGGGGAGTGGGTCTTGGTCAGCCCCAGCATTTT
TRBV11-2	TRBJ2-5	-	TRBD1	CASSLPRGQETQYF	TGTGCCAGCAGCTTACCCAGGGGGCAAGAGACCCAGTACTTC
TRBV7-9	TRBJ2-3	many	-	CASSLSAITDTQYF	TGTGCCAGCAGCTTATCGGCTATCACAGATACGCAGTATTTT
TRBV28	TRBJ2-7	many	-	CASSSLAPTYEQYF	TGTGCCAGCAGCTCCCTAGCGCCTACCTACGAGCAGTACTTC
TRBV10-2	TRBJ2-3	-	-	CATYRGTSTDTQYF	TGTGCCACTTACCGGGGGACTAGCACAGATACGCAGTATTTT
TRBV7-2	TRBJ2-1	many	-	CASSFLGSFSNEQFF	TGTGCCAGCAGCTTTCTGGGTAGCTTTAGCAATGAGCAGTTCTTC
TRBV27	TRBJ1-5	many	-	CASSLSHSYSNQPQHF	TGTGCCAGCAGTTTATCCCACAGTTATAGCAATCAGCCCCAGCATTTT
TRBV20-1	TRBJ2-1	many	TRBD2	CSARRTSGHNEQFF	TGCAGTGCTCGGAGGACTAGCGGACACAATGAGCAGTTCTTC
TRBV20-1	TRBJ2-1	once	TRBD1	CSASKTGGYNERFF	TGCAGTGCTAGTAAGACAGGGGGGTACAATGAGAGGTTCTTC
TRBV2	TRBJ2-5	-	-	CASSGRSGETQYF	TGTGCCAGCAGTGGGCGGAGCGGGGAGACCCAGTACTTC
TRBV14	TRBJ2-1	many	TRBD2	CASSRRTSPLREQFF	TGTGCCAGCAGTCGCAGGACTAGCCCGCTCAGGGAGCAGTTCTTC
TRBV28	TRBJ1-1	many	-	CASSPESGARRAFF	TGTGCCAGCAGCCCTGAGAGTGGGGCGCGTAGAGCTTTCTTT
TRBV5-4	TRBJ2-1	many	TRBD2	CASSSTSGRVREQFF	TGTGCCAGCAGCTCAACTAGCGGGAGGGTACGTGAGCAGTTCTTC
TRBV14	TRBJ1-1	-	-	CASSQVYFRGREGVEPLF	TGTGCCAGCAGCCAAGTCTATTTCAGGGGAAGAGAGGGAGTAGAACCTTTGTTT
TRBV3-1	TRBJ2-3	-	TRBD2	CASASNRGGLETADTQYF	TGTGCCAGCGCCTCTAACCGGGGGGGACTAGAGACGGCAGATACGCAGTATTTT
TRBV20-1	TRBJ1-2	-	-	CSARGQQGDRYTF	TGCAGTGCTAGAGGTCAACAGGGTGATCGCTACACCTTC
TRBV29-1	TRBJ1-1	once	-	CSVKKGFLDTEAFF	TGCAGCGTCAAAAAGGGGTTCTTGGACACTGAAGCTTTCTTT
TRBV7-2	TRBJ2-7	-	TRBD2	CASSLTPAGALHEQYF	TGTGCCAGCAGCTTAACCCCAGCGGGAGCCCTACACGAGCAGTACTTC
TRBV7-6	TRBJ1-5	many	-	CASSEGGGSQPQHF	TGTGCCAGCTCGGAGGGGGGAGGAAGTCAGCCCCAGCATTTT